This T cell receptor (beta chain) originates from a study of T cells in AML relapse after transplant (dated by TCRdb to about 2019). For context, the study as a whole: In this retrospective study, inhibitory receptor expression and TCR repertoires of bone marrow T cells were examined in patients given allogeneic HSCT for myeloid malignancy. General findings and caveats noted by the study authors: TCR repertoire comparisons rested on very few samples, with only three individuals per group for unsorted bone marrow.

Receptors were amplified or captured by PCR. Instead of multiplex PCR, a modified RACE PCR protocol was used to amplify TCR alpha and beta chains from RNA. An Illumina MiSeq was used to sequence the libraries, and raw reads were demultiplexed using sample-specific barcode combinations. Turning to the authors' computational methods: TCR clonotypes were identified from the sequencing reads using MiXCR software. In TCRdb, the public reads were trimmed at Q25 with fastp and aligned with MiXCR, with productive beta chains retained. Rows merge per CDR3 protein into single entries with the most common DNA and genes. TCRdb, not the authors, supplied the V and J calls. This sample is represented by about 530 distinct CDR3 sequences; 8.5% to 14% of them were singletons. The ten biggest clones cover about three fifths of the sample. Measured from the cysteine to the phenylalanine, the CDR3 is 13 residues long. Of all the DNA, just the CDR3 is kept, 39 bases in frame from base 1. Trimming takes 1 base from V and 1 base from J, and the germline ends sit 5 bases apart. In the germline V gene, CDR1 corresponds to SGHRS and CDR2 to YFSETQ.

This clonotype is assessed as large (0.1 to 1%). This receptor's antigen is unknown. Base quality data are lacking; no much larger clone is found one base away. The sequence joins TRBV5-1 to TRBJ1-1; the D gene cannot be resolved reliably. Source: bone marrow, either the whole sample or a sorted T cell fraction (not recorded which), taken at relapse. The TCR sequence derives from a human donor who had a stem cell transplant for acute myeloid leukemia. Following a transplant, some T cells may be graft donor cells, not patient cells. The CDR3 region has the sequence CASSLQENTEAFF. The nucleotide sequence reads TGCGCCAGCAGCTTGCAAGAGAACACTGAAGCTTTCTTT.